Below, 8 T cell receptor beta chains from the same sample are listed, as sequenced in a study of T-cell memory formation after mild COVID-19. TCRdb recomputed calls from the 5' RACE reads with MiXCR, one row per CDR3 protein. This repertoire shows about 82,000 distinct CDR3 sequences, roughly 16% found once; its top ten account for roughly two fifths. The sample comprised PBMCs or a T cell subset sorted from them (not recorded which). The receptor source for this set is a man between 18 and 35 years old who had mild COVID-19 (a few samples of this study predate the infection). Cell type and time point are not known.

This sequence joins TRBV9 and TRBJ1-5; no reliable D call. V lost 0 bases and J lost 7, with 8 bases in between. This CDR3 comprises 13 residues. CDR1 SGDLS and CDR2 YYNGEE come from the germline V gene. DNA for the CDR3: TGTGCCAGCAGCGTAGGGGAGGGACAGCCCCAGCATTTT. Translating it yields CASSVGEGQPQHF. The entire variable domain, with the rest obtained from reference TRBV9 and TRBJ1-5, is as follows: DSGVTQTPKHLITATGQRVTLRCSPRSGDLSVYWYQQSLDQGLQFLIQYYNGEERAKGNILERFSAQQFPDLHSELNLSSLELGDSALYFCASSVGEGQPQHFGDGTRLSIL.

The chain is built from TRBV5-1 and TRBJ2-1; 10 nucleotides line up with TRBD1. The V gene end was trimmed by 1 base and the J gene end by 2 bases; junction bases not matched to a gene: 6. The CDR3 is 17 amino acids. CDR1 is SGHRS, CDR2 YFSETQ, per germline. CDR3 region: CASSLPGTGVAYNEQFF. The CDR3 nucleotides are TGCGCCAGCAGCTTGCCCGGGACAGGGGTGGCCTACAATGAGCAGTTCTTC.

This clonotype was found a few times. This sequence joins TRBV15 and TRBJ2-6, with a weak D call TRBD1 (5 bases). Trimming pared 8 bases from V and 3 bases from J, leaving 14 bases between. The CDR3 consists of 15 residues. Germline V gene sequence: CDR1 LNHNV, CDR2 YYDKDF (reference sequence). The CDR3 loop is CATLDSVFGANVLTF. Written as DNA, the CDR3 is TGTGCCACCCTAGACAGTGTCTTTGGGGCCAACGTCCTGACTTTC.

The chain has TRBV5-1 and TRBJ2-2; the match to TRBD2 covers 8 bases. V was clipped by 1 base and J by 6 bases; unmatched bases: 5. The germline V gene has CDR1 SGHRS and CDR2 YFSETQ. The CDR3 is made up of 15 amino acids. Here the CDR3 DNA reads TGCGCCAGCAGCTTGCCCCGGGGGGGCGCCGGGGAGCTGTTTTTT. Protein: CASSLPRGGAGELFF. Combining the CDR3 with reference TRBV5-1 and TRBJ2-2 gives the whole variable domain KAGVTQTPRYLIKTRGQQVTLSCSPISGHRSVSWYQQTPGQGLQFLFEYFSETQRNKGNFPGRFSGRQFSNSRSEMNVSTLELGDSALYLCASSLPRGGAGELFFGEGSRLTVL.

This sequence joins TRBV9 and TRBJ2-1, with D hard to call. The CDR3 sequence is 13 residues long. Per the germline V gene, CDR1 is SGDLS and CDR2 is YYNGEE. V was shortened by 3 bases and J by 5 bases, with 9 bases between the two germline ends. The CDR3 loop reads CASSDPVDNEQFF. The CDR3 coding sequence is TGTGCCAGCAGCGACCCCGTGGACAATGAGCAGTTCTTC.

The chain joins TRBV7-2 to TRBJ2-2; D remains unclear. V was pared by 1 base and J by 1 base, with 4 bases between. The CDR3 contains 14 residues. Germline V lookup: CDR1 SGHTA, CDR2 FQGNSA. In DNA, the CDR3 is TGTGCCAGCAGCTTAGAGGGGAACACCGGGGAGCTGTTTTTT. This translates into CASSLEGNTGELFF.

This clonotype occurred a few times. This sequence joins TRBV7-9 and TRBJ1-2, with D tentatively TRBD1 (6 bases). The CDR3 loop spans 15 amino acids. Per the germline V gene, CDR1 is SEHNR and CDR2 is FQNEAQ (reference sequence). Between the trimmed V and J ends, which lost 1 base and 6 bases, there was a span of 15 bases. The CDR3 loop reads CASSLGGTGADGYTF. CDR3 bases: TGTGCCAGCAGCTTAGGAGGGACGGGGGCGGATGGCTACACCTTC. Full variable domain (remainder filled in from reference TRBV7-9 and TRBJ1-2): DTGVSQNPRHKITKRGQNVTFRCDPISEHNRLYWYRQTLGQGPEFLTYFQNEAQLEKSRLLSDRFSAERPKGSFSTLEIQRTEQGDSAMYLCASSLGGTGADGYTFGSGTRLTVV.

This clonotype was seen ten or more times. This chain's CDR3 is CSVEMVGTGELFF. The CDR3 coding sequence is TGCAGCGTTGAAATGGTTGGCACCGGGGAGCTGTTTTTT. The chain carries TRBV29-1 and TRBJ2-2, with unresolved D. Germline CDR1 is SQVTM and CDR2 is ANQGSEA. CDR3 length equals 13 residues. V lost 2 bases to trimming and J lost 4 bases, with 8 bases between them.